One sample yielded the 29 T cell receptor beta chains listed below, sequenced in a study of PD-1 blockade in classical Hodgkin lymphoma. Sequencing used immunoSEQ multiplex PCR; TCRdb keeps in-frame clones, though not all of them. The repertoire includes 90,000 or so clones, 80% to 95% of them detected once, and less than 3% sits in the top ten. All trial patients relapsed after autologous stem cell transplantation. The sequenced sample was peripheral blood mononuclear cells (PBMCs), obtained before the second cycle of nivolumab. The receptors come from a human donor with classical Hodgkin lymphoma.

J is TRBJ1-4 and V is TRBV11-2; 10 nucleotides match TRBD1. The CDR3 runs to 15 residues. Trimming took 4 bases from V and 6 from J; bases not matched to a gene: 5. CDR1 and CDR2 from the germline V gene are SGHAT and FQNNGV. Here the CDR3 reads CASSSRDRGDEKLFF. CDR3 sequence (DNA): TGTGCCAGCAGCTCCCGGGACAGGGGAGATGAAAAACTGTTTTTT.

The CDR3 loop reads CASSLGTQGINEQFF. Written as DNA, the CDR3 is TGCGCCAGCAGCTTGGGCACACAGGGCATCAATGAGCAGTTCTTC. This chain connects TRBV5-1 to TRBJ2-1; D perhaps matches TRBD1 (6 bases). V lost 0 bases and J lost 6, with 13 bases in between. Germline CDR1 is SGHRS and CDR2 is YFSETQ. CDR3 length: 15 amino acids.

Details on this clone: Germline is not matched at one junction end, which may reflect a read error. The chain carries TRBV10-1 and TRBJ1-1, with unresolved D. The V gene's germline CDR1 is WNHNN and CDR2 SYGVQD (reference sequence). The CDR3 contains 13 residues. The DNA for the CDR3 is TGCGCCAGCAGTCGGAATCTTTACACTAAAGCTTTCTTT. This gives the protein CASSRNLYTKAFF.

The chain couples TRBV28 to TRBJ2-7; 15 bases are shared with TRBD2. Germline CDR1 MDHEN, CDR2 SYDVKM. The trim removed 5 bases at V and 2 bases at J, leaving 7 bases unmatched. CDR3 length equals 17 residues. For the CDR3, the DNA is TGTGCCAGCAGTAAGGGACTAGCGGGAGGCTCTCCCTACGAGCAGTACTTC. Protein product: CASSKGLAGGSPYEQYF.

This chain links TRBV6-5 with TRBJ1-3; D is uncertain. This CDR3 has 13 amino acids. V shed 7 bases and J shed 0 bases, with 7 bases lying between them. Germline lookup yields CDR1 MNHEY and CDR2 SVGAGI. CDR3 residues: CASKFVSGNTIYF. CDR3 nucleotide sequence: TGTGCCAGCAAGTTCGTCTCTGGAAACACCATATATTTT.

DNA of the CDR3: TGTGCCAGCAGCACCGGGACTAGCGGGAGAGTGCGAGAGACCCAGTACTTC. Protein sequence: CASSTGTSGRVRETQYF. The chain carries TRBV5-4 and TRBJ2-5; 14 nucleotides match TRBD2. V shed 4 bases and J 4 bases; nucleotides not matched to a gene: 9. The germline V gene has CDR1 SGHNT and CDR2 YYREEE (reference sequence). The CDR3 length is 17 residues.

The gene calls are TRBV18 and TRBJ2-2, with D maybe TRBD2 (5 bases). With 3 bases removed from V and 5 bases from J, the gap between germline ends came to 16 bases. Looked up from germline, CDR1 is KGHSH and CDR2 is LQKENI. The CDR3 loop spans 16 amino acids. CDR3 sequence reads: CASSPSAGVGTGELFF. The CDR3 coding sequence is TGTGCCAGCTCACCTTCGGCCGGGGTTGGGACCGGGGAGCTGTTTTTT. Complete variable domain (other parts from reference TRBV18 and TRBJ2-2): NAGVMQNPRHLVRRRGQEARLRCSPMKGHSHVYWYRQLPEEGLKFMVYLQKENIIDESGMPKERFSAEFPKEGPSILRIQQVVRGDSAAYFCASSPSAGVGTGELFFGEGSRLTVL.

This chain uses TRBV30 with TRBJ2-7; D is uncertain. Germline-derived CDR1 and CDR2 are GTSNPN and SVGIG (reference sequence). V gave up 0 bases and J gave up 7 bases, with 10 bases separating them. CDR3 length: 12 residues. CDR3 nucleotides: TGTGCCTGGAGTGTACCCCCTGGGGAGCAGTACTTC. Protein: CAWSVPPGEQYF. Full variable domain (remainder filled in from reference TRBV30 and TRBJ2-7): SQTIHQWPATLVQPVGSPLSLECTVEGTSNPNLYWYRQAAGRGLQLLFYSVGIGQISSEVPQNLSASRPQDRQFILSSKKLLLSDSGFYLCAWSVPPGEQYFGPGTRLTVT.

V is TRBV6-9 and J is TRBJ1-5, with 8 bases lining up with TRBD1. The CDR3 is 14 amino acids. CDR1 and CDR2 (germline): MNHGY, SVAAGI. With 7 bases clipped from V and 7 bases from J, the junction kept 9 bases outside the gene matches. The CDR3 here is CASKSRQGTQPQHF. CDR3 in DNA: TGTGCCAGCAAAAGCCGACAGGGGACCCAGCCCCAGCATTTT.

V usage is TRBV28 and J usage is TRBJ2-3; D gene unclear. This CDR3 comprises 17 residues. CDR1 and CDR2 (germline): MDHEN, SYDVKM. With 6 bases removed from V and 2 bases from J, the gap between germline ends came to 21 bases. The CDR3 sequence: CASSDPRSALHTDTQYF. CDR3 in DNA: TGTGCCAGCAGCGACCCTAGATCAGCGCTTCACACAGATACGCAGTATTTT.

This chain connects TRBV5-6 to TRBJ2-7, with D tentatively TRBD1 or TRBD2 (6 bases each). There are 14 residues in the CDR3. Germline V gene lookup returns CDR1 SGHDT and CDR2 YYEEEE. The V gene lost 1 base and the J gene lost 2 bases, with 10 bases spanning the gap. The DNA for the CDR3 is TGTGCCAGCAGCTTGCAAGGGGGGACCTACGAGCAGTACTTC. The encoded protein is CASSLQGGTYEQYF.

The count of this clone is one. The chain links TRBV6-1 to TRBJ2-3, with unresolved D. Deletions cut 8 bases from V and 0 bases from J, with 12 bases between. This CDR3 has 14 residues. Germline assignment: CDR1 MNHNS and CDR2 SASEGT. The CDR3 region is CASCLHVSTDTQYF. CDR3 coding DNA: TGTGCCAGCTGCCTACATGTTAGCACAGATACGCAGTATTTT.

The chain couples TRBV4-1 to TRBJ2-7, with 12 bases that match TRBD1. CDR3 length equals 16 residues. The J segment lost 5 bases and the V segment lost 2 bases, leaving 7 bases of the junction unmatched. In germline, CDR1 is MGHRA, CDR2 YSYEKL. CDR3 coding DNA: TGCGCCAGCAGCCAAAGGGACAGGGGGCTAAGAGACGAGCAGTACTTC. Its protein product is CASSQRDRGLRDEQYF.

The sample holds one count of this clone. The genes are TRBV28 and TRBJ1-2, with D hard to call. Germline lookup yields CDR1 MDHEN and CDR2 SYDVKM. CDR3 length: 13 residues. Trimming removed 5 bases at V and 4 bases at J, with 11 bases between. CDR3 sequence: CASSRGWGYGYTF. In DNA, the CDR3 is TGTGCCAGCAGTCGCGGGTGGGGCTATGGCTACACCTTC.

The rearrangement joins TRBV6-5 to TRBJ2-1; 7 bases fit TRBD2. The germline gives CDR1 MNHEY, CDR2 SVGAGI. Losses at the gene ends were 5 bases for V and 3 bases for J; bases not matched to a gene: 7. The CDR3 spans 15 residues. The CDR3 DNA reads as TGTGCCAGCAGTCCCCGACTAGCACTCTACAATGAGCAGTTCTTC. Translation: CASSPRLALYNEQFF.

The chain employs TRBV2 and TRBJ2-3; D might be TRBD1 or TRBD2, each matching 5 bases. V shed 7 bases and J shed 3 bases, with 11 bases lying between them. Per germline, CDR1 SNHLY and CDR2 FYNNEI. The CDR3 is 13 amino acids. CDR3 nucleotides: TGTGCCAGCACGGGACCCTGGACAGATACGCAGTATTTT. Its translation is CASTGPWTDTQYF.

The chain links TRBV6-4 to TRBJ1-2, with TRBD1 matching over 11 bases. Unmatched junction bases numbered 3, after V lost 3 bases and J lost 0 bases. Germline V gene data show CDR1 as MRHNA and CDR2 as SNTAGT. The CDR3 contains 16 residues. This CDR3 is CASSEGTGGSNYGYTF. CDR3 coding DNA: TGTGCCAGCAGTGAGGGGACAGGGGGATCTAACTATGGCTACACCTTC.

The rearrangement joins TRBV30 to TRBJ2-3; 7 positions match TRBD2. V dropped 3 bases and J dropped 2; count of bases not matched to a gene: 5. The CDR3 is 14 residues long. Per the germline V gene, CDR1 is GTSNPN and CDR2 is SVGIG (reference sequence). CDR3 loop: CAWRASGSTDTQYF. The CDR3, as DNA: TGTGCCTGGAGAGCTAGCGGTTCCACAGATACGCAGTATTTT.

The chain carries TRBV28 and TRBJ2-2, with D hard to call. V lost 2 bases and J 0 bases, leaving 13 bases between the germline ends. Per the germline V gene, CDR1 is MDHEN and CDR2 is SYDVKM. The length of the CDR3 is 17 residues. The CDR3 reads CASSLTTLDANTGELFF. For the CDR3, the DNA is TGTGCCAGCAGTTTAACCACCCTGGACGCGAACACCGGGGAGCTGTTTTTT. Full variable domain (remainder filled in from reference TRBV28 and TRBJ2-2): DVKVTQSSRYLVKRTGEKVFLECVQDMDHENMFWYRQDPGLGLRLIYFSYDVKMKEKGDIPEGYSVSREKKERFSLILESASTNQTSMYLCASSLTTLDANTGELFFGEGSRLTVL.

This chain connects TRBV7-2 to TRBJ2-1; 9 bases match TRBD2. The CDR3 length is 15 residues. Germline CDR1 and CDR2: SGHTA and FQGNSA. V dropped 1 base and J dropped 6; count of bases not matched to a gene: 4. The CDR3, as DNA: TGTGCCAGCAGCTTAGGACTAGCGGAGACCAATGAGCAGTTCTTC. It translates to CASSLGLAETNEQFF.

The V gene is TRBV29-1, the J gene TRBJ2-2; 8 nucleotides align to TRBD1. Germline V CDR1 and CDR2: SQVTM, ANQGSEA. The CDR3 spans 13 residues. The V and J ends lost 5 bases and 5 bases, in that order; junction bases with no gene match: 4. Here the CDR3 DNA reads TGCAGCGTTAGGACAGGGCTGACCGGGGAGCTGTTTTTT. Protein sequence: CSVRTGLTGELFF.

This chain links TRBV11-2 with TRBJ2-7, with D possibly TRBD2 on 5 matching bases. CDR1 is SGHAT and CDR2 is FQNNGV in the germline V gene. V lost 5 bases and J 4 bases, leaving 12 bases between the germline ends. The CDR3 covers 13 residues. The CDR3 bases are TGTGCCAGCAGCCTAGGACTCGCTTACGAGCAGTACTTC. It specifies CASSLGLAYEQYF.

The chain combines TRBV6-5 with TRBJ2-2; D perhaps matches TRBD1 (5 bases). V dropped 2 bases and J dropped 1 base, with 5 bases sitting between them. The CDR3 is made up of 14 amino acids. The germline V gene encodes CDR1 MNHEY and CDR2 SVGAGI. The CDR3 coding sequence is TGTGCCAGCAGTTACAGGGGGAACACCGGGGAGCTGTTTTTT. Amino acids: CASSYRGNTGELFF.

V usage is TRBV28 and J usage is TRBJ1-5, with TRBD1 matching 8 bases. The V segment lost 5 bases and the J segment 5 bases; nucleotides outside the gene matches: 2. In germline, CDR1 is MDHEN, CDR2 SYDVKM. The CDR3 is made up of 13 amino acids. The CDR3 is CASSDRGDQPQHF. For the CDR3, the DNA is TGTGCCAGCAGTGACAGGGGAGATCAGCCCCAGCATTTT.

V is TRBV5-4 and J is TRBJ1-1; TRBD1 matches at 9 bases. The CDR3 has 14 amino acids. CDR1 is SGHNT, CDR2 YYREEE, per germline (reference sequence). With 4 bases clipped from V and 6 bases from J, the junction kept 7 bases outside the gene matches. CDR3 nucleotide sequence: TGTGCCAGCAGCATACAGGGGGCATTCGCTGAAGCTTTCTTT. Protein sequence: CASSIQGAFAEAFF.

The chain carries TRBV5-5 and TRBJ2-1; 8 bases fit TRBD2. The CDR3 is made up of 16 amino acids. V was clipped by 0 bases and J by 3 bases; unmatched bases: 5. Looked up from germline, CDR1 is SGHKS and CDR2 is YYEKEE (reference sequence). CDR3 loop: CASSLEASGYYNEQFF. CDR3 DNA sequence: TGTGCCAGCAGCTTGGAGGCTAGCGGGTACTACAATGAGCAGTTCTTC.

The chain recombines TRBV10-3 with TRBJ2-3; D is undetermined. Germline-derived CDR1 and CDR2 are ENHRY and SYGVKD. V lost 2 bases to trimming and J lost 1 base, with 10 bases between them. CDR3 size: 15 residues. The CDR3 DNA reads TGTGCCATCAGTGAGATCTCGGGTGGCACAGATACGCAGTATTTT. This gives the protein CAISEISGGTDTQYF.

CDR3 region: CASSNTSGSTDTQYF. CDR3 coding DNA: TGTGCCAGCAGCAACACGAGCGGGAGCACAGATACGCAGTATTTT. V gene TRBV13 combines with J gene TRBJ2-3; perhaps TRBD2 as D (6 bases). Trimming removed 5 bases at V and 0 bases at J, with 12 bases between. This CDR3 spans 15 amino acids. Germline loops: CDR1 PRHDT, CDR2 FYEKMQ (reference sequence).

The V gene is TRBV6-5, the J gene TRBJ2-5; TRBD2 matches at 7 bases. The CDR3 runs to 14 residues. Trimming took 6 bases from V and 1 from J; bases not matched to a gene: 5. CDR1 is MNHEY and CDR2 is SVGAGI in the germline V gene. CDR3 sequence reads: CASRGRGGQETQYF. CDR3 in DNA: TGTGCCAGCAGGGGGAGGGGCGGCCAAGAGACCCAGTACTTC.